This T cell receptor (beta chain) stems from a study of vaccination effects on CD4 cells after COVID-19. Turning to the study itself: In the ViraFEST assay, antigen-specific CD4+ clonotypes were identified by expansion after peptide-pool stimulation. Every well housed approximately 2.2 million PBMC, which grew in culture alongside around 9.9 IU/ml IL-2 and approximately 10 ug/ml peptides. General study points: Whether induced by infection or by vaccine, clones showed marked clonal contraction late after vaccination.

Culturing for 10 to 11 days preceded CD4+ T cell isolation. Either the BNT162b2 or mRNA-1273 vaccine was given to participants in two doses. The CDR3 has 14 residues. Trimming at V came to 4 bases and at J to 8 bases, leaving 5 bases not matched to a gene. The germline CDR1 and CDR2 sequences are SGDLS and YYNGEE. Sequencing was performed with immunoSEQ multiplex PCR; in TCRdb, only in-frame clones are kept and a portion is missing. The data show approximately 70,000 clones, roughly 73% seen once. As for this clone: Its specificity is not known.

This specimen consisted of CD4+ T cells from PBMCs cultured without peptide, obtained after COVID-19 vaccination. The receptor comes from a human donor who received a COVID-19 vaccine. This chain links TRBV9 with TRBJ1-6; 8 positions match TRBD1. CDR3 nucleotides: TGTGCCAGCAGCCCGCGGGACAGGTATTCACCCCTCCACTTT. Translated: CASSPRDRYSPLHF.